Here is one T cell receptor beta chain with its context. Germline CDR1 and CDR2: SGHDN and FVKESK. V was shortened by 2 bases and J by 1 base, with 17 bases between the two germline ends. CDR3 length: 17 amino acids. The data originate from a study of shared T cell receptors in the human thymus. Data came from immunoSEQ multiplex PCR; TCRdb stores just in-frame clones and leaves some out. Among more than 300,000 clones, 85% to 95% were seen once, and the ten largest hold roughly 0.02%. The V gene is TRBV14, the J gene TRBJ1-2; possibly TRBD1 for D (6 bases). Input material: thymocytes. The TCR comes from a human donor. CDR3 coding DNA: TGTGCCAGCAGCCAAAGTGACACGGGGGCTCATAACTATGGCTACACCTTC. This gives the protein CASSQSDTGAHNYGYTF.